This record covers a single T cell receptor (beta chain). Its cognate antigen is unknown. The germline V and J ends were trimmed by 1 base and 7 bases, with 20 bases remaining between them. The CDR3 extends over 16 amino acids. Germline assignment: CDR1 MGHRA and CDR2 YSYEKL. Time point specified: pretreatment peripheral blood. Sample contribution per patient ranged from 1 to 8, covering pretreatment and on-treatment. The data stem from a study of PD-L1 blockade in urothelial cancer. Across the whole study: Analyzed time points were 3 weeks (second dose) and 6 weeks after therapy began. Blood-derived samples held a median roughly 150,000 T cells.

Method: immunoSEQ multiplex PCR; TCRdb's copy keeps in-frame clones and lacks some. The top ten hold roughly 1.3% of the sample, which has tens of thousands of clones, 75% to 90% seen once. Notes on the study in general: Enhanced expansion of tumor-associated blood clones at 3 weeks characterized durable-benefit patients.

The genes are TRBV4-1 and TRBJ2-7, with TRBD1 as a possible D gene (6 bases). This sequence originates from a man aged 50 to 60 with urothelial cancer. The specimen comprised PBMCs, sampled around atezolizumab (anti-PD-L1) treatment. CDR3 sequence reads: CASSQGTGTWGREQYF. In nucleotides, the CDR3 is TGCGCCAGCAGCCAAGGGACCGGGACATGGGGCCGGGAGCAGTACTTC.